The rows below give T cell receptor beta chains drawn from one sample of a study of memory CD4+ T cells and cytomegalovirus serostatus. Assay: immunoSEQ multiplex PCR; the TCRdb copy retains only in-frame clones and omits some. The table lists under 45,000 clones, about 82% of them singletons, with roughly 6.7% in the top ten. The sequenced sample was memory CD4+ T cells from blood. The receptors originated from an adult in good health and CMV-seronegative. Each CDR3 is given with its conserved first and last residue. A D gene is named only where the DNA matches it firmly. Clone size is given for some rows only: seen once, a few or many times, or a class if the clone is expanded.

d_gene	v_gene	j_gene	abundance	CDR3nt	CDR3aa
TRBD2	TRBV28	TRBJ2-2	-	TGTGCCAGCAGTTTCTTTGGGACTAGAGGCACCGGGGAGCTGTTTTTT	CASSFFGTRGTGELFF
-	TRBV7-2	TRBJ1-2	-	TGTGCCAGCAGCTTAGGAACGAACTATGGCTACACCTTC	CASSLGTNYGYTF
-	TRBV6-5	TRBJ1-5	-	TGTGCCAGCAGTTACGCCATTGGTCAGCCCCAGCATTTT	CASSYAIGQPQHF
-	TRBV5-6	TRBJ2-7	few	TGTGCCAGCAGCTTGGATAAGGGTGGCGATTACGAGCAGTACTTC	CASSLDKGGDYEQYF
TRBD2	TRBV6-6	TRBJ2-1	-	TGTGCCAGCAAGGCTAAGCGGGAGGGAAACTACAATGAGCAGTTCTTC	CASKAKREGNYNEQFF
TRBD1	TRBV28	TRBJ1-2	-	TGTGCCAGCAGCGTGACCGGGACAGGGGACTATGGCTACACCTTC	CASSVTGTGDYGYTF
-	TRBV11-2	TRBJ2-7	-	TGTGCCAGCAGCTTAGGTGGGCCGAGATACGAGCAGTACTTC	CASSLGGPRYEQYF
-	TRBV7-6	TRBJ2-5	few	TGTGCCAGCAGCTTTCCGGGACACTACCAAGAGACCCAGTACTTC	CASSFPGHYQETQYF
TRBD1	TRBV5-4	TRBJ1-2	-	TGTGCCAGCGGGACAGGGGGCCGGTATGGCTACACCTTC	CASGTGGRYGYTF
-	TRBV6-1	TRBJ2-7	-	TGTGCCAGCACTCCGGGACAAAAATACGAGCAGTACTTC	CASTPGQKYEQYF
-	TRBV27	TRBJ1-2	-	TGTGCCAGCAGCCGGAAGGCCCTATCGGGAGGCTACACCTTC	CASSRKALSGGYTF
TRBD2	TRBV27	TRBJ2-7	-	TGTGCCAGCACTCCTATGGGACTAGCGGGAGTTGGAGGAGGCGAGCAGTACTTC	CASTPMGLAGVGGGEQYF
-	TRBV11-2	TRBJ2-5	-	TGTGCCAGCAGCCGGGGTGGGGGGTACCAAGAGACCCAGTACTTC	CASSRGGGYQETQYF
TRBD1	TRBV7-9	TRBJ1-2	-	TGTGCCAGCACCTACGTGGGACAGGGGGCAGGTGGCTACACCTTC	CASTYVGQGAGGYTF
TRBD1	TRBV5-1	TRBJ2-3	-	TGCGCCAGCAGCGGCCGGAGCCAGGGGGCAGATACGCAGTATTTT	CASSGRSQGADTQYF
-	TRBV19	TRBJ2-1	-	TGTGCCAGTAGTATTAGAACAGGCGCGAATGAGCAGTTCTTC	CASSIRTGANEQFF
-	TRBV2	TRBJ2-7	-	TGTGCCAGCAGGACCCTTACCTACGAGCAGTACTTC	CASRTLTYEQYF
-	TRBV5-6	TRBJ2-6	-	TGTGCCAGCAGCTTGGGACTTTCTGGGGCCAACGTCCTGACTTTC	CASSLGLSGANVLTF
-	TRBV7-9	TRBJ2-2	-	TGTGCCAGCAGCTTCGGGACTCCGGCCGGGGAGCTGTTTTTT	CASSFGTPAGELFF
-	TRBV19	TRBJ1-2	-	TGTGCCAGTAGTATAGATGGGCCGAGGGCCGGATATGGCTACACCTTC	CASSIDGPRAGYGYTF
-	TRBV4-1	TRBJ2-4	once	TGCGCCAGCAGCCAAAACATGGAGACTTTTGGGACCAAAAACATTCAGTACTTC	CASSQNMETFGTKNIQYF
-	TRBV12-1	TRBJ2-7	-	TGTGCCAGCAGCTTTGGGGCACCTACCAAGGGATACGAGCAGTACTTC	CASSFGAPTKGYEQYF
-	TRBV7-2	TRBJ2-5	-	TGTGCCAGCAGCTTAGGGGGTCATCCCGTAGAGACCCAGTACTTC	CASSLGGHPVETQYF
-	TRBV5-6	TRBJ2-7	-	TGTGCCAGCAGCTTTCAGACTAGGTCCTACGAGCAGTACTTC	CASSFQTRSYEQYF
-	TRBV7-2	TRBJ2-5	-	TGTGCCAGCAGCTTACCGGGGTTCCAAGAGACCCAGTACTTC	CASSLPGFQETQYF
-	TRBV5-1	TRBJ2-5	-	TGCGCCAGCAGCTGGGGCGGGGGCAGGATAGAGACCCAGTACTTC	CASSWGGGRIETQYF
-	TRBV4-3	TRBJ2-2	once	TGCGCCAGCAGCTTTGCCGGGGAGCTGTTTTTT	CASSFAGELFF
TRBD1	TRBV5-4	TRBJ2-1	-	TGTGCCAGCAGAACAGGGACAGGAGGGGGGAATGAGCAGTTCTTC	CASRTGTGGGNEQFF
-	TRBV2	TRBJ1-5	-	TGTGCCAGCAGTGAGGACAGCATACCCCAGCATTTT	CASSEDSIPQHF
-	TRBV7-9	TRBJ1-3	once	TGTGCCAGCAGCTTGTCTGGGCCGATCTCTGGAAACACCATATATTTT	CASSLSGPISGNTIYF
-	TRBV7-8	TRBJ2-4	-	TGTGCCAGCAGCGGAGACAGTTCTAACATTCAGTACTTC	CASSGDSSNIQYF
-	TRBV2	TRBJ1-4	-	TGTGCCAGCAGTGACAGGACTAATGAAAAACTGTTTTTT	CASSDRTNEKLFF
-	TRBV2	TRBJ1-5	-	TGTGCCAGCAGTGAAAGCTACGGGGATCAGCCCCAGCATTTT	CASSESYGDQPQHF
-	TRBV2	TRBJ2-3	-	TGTGCCAGCAGTGAAGCAAGTGGACCGCTAGTAGCGCAGTATTTT	CASSEASGPLVAQYF
TRBD1	TRBV29-1	TRBJ2-3	few	TGCAGCGTTGGTCGACAGGGGGCTTTCACAGATACGCAGTATTTT	CSVGRQGAFTDTQYF
TRBD1	TRBV30	TRBJ1-5	-	TGTGCCTGGGACAGGGAGCGGAATCAGCCCCAGCATTTT	CAWDRERNQPQHF
-	TRBV2	TRBJ2-7	-	TGTGCCAGCAAGACCGACACCGACTACGAGCAGTACTTC	CASKTDTDYEQYF
-	TRBV18	TRBJ2-5	once	TGTGCCAGCTCCTCCTTTACGGTTGGCGGGGTCGGGGAAGAGACCCAGTACTTC	CASSSFTVGGVGEETQYF
TRBD2	TRBV15	TRBJ2-3	-	TGTGCCACCGGAGGGTCAGCGGGAAGGAGCACAGATACGCAGTATTTT	CATGGSAGRSTDTQYF
TRBD1	TRBV7-9	TRBJ1-6	-	TGTGCCAGCAGCTCGTTAGACGGGACAGATTCTTCACCCCTCCACTTT	CASSSLDGTDSSPLHF